The next 6 T cell receptor beta chains were all read from a single sample in a study of blood T cell repertoires in COVID-19. The repertoire was sequenced with immunoSEQ multiplex PCR; TCRdb's copy has only in-frame clones and lacks some. Here the sample spans 25,000 to 35,000 clones, just over 90% being singletons. Material: peripheral blood. The receptors come from a man in his forties or fifties with active COVID-19.

This chain uses TRBV18 with TRBJ2-7; D not certain. The CDR3 is 12 residues long. V dropped 8 bases and J dropped 3 bases, with 11 bases sitting between them. Germline V lookup: CDR1 KGHSH, CDR2 LQKENI. CDR3 sequence: CASTDLIYEQYF. The CDR3 region has the DNA TGTGCCAGCACCGACTTAATCTACGAGCAGTACTTC.

V and J are TRBV18 and TRBJ2-7; TRBD2 aligns across 8 bases. Germline V lookup: CDR1 KGHSH, CDR2 LQKENI. The length of the CDR3 is 15 residues. J was trimmed by 3 bases and V by 5 bases; bases with no gene match: 9. CDR3 DNA sequence: TGTGCCAGCTCAACCCAAAGCGGGAGACTCTACGAGCAGTACTTC. Residues: CASSTQSGRLYEQYF. Based on the CDR3 plus reference TRBV18 and TRBJ2-7, the full variable domain is NAGVMQNPRHLVRRRGQEARLRCSPMKGHSHVYWYRQLPEEGLKFMVYLQKENIIDESGMPKERFSAEFPKEGPSILRIQQVVRGDSAAYFCASSTQSGRLYEQYFGPGTRLTVT.

The V call is TRBV24-1, the J call TRBJ2-3, with TRBD2 matching 8 bases. V lost 6 bases, J lost 0 bases, and 4 bases stayed unmatched. The CDR3 is made up of 15 amino acids. Per germline, CDR1 KGHDR and CDR2 SFDVKD. The CDR3 DNA follows: TGTGCCACCAGTACAAGCGGGAGTAGCACAGATACGCAGTATTTT. Translation gives CATSTSGSSTDTQYF.

The chain joins TRBV9 to TRBJ2-2; a weak D match, TRBD2 (7 bases). The germline V gene encodes CDR1 SGDLS and CDR2 YYNGEE. The CDR3 length is 17 residues. Between the trimmed V and J ends, which lost 4 bases and 0 bases, there was a span of 16 bases. The CDR3 here is CASSPRGGGPNTGELFF. CDR3 in DNA: TGTGCCAGCAGCCCCAGGGGAGGGGGACCGAACACCGGGGAGCTGTTTTTT.

The chain recombines TRBV11-2 with TRBJ1-1, with D uncertain. The V end lost 5 bases, the J end lost 1 base, and 11 bases lay between the germline ends. There are 14 residues in the CDR3. From germline, CDR1 is SGHAT and CDR2 FQNNGV. CDR3 loop: CASSPMVANTEAFF. CDR3 in DNA: TGTGCCAGCAGCCCCATGGTGGCGAACACTGAAGCTTTCTTT. The full variable domain, rest sourced from reference TRBV11-2 and TRBJ1-1, is EAGVAQSPRYKIIEKRQSVAFWCNPISGHATLYWYQQILGQGPKLLIQFQNNGVVDDSQLPKDRFSAERLKGVDSTLKIQPAKLEDSAVYLCASSPMVANTEAFFGQGTRLTVV.

This clone was counted once. This chain uses TRBV5-1 with TRBJ2-6; tentative D call: TRBD2 (6 bases). V lost 4 bases to trimming and J lost 0 bases, with 23 bases between them. Germline V gene lookup returns CDR1 SGHRS and CDR2 YFSETQ. The CDR3 is made up of 20 amino acids. The CDR3 reads CASSQGARGGILSGANVLTF. The CDR3 DNA follows: TGCGCCAGCAGCCAGGGAGCCCGGGGAGGCATTCTCTCTGGGGCCAACGTCCTGACTTTC.